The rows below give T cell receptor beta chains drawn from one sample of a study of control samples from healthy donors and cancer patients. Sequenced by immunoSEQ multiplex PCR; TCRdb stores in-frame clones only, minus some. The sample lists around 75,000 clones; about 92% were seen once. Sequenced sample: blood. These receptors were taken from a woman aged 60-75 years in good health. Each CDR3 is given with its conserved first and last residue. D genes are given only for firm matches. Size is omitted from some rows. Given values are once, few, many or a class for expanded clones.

CDR3nt: TGTGCCAGCAGCCCGCAATGGGGGAACACTGAAGCTTTCTTT; CDR3aa: CASSPQWGNTEAFF; abundance: -; d_gene: -; j_gene: TRBJ1-1; v_gene: TRBV7-8
CDR3nt: TGCGCCAGCACGACTAGCGGGATCGAGACCCAGTACTTC; CDR3aa: CASTTSGIETQYF; abundance: -; d_gene: TRBD2; j_gene: TRBJ2-5; v_gene: TRBV10-2
CDR3nt: TGTGCCAGCGGCGGTGAGAGGCTGGACGGACTGTTTTTT; CDR3aa: CASGGERLDGLFF; abundance: -; d_gene: -; j_gene: TRBJ1-4; v_gene: TRBV28
CDR3nt: TGTGCCAGCAGTTTAAACCAATTTCAGGGGGAGGTGGAGACCCAGTACTTC; CDR3aa: CASSLNQFQGEVETQYF; abundance: -; d_gene: -; j_gene: TRBJ2-5; v_gene: TRBV28
CDR3nt: TGCGCCAGCAGCAATAAGGTTGCCGGGGAGCTGTTTTTT; CDR3aa: CASSNKVAGELFF; abundance: -; d_gene: -; j_gene: TRBJ2-2; v_gene: TRBV5-1
CDR3nt: TGTGCCAGCAGCTTAACGGGCAGTGGGGGGTACCAAGAGACCCAGTACTTC; CDR3aa: CASSLTGSGGYQETQYF; abundance: -; d_gene: -; j_gene: TRBJ2-5; v_gene: TRBV7-3
CDR3nt: TGCGCCAGCAGCCCCCCCGGACAGGGGGCCTTCTATGGCTACACCTTC; CDR3aa: CASSPPGQGAFYGYTF; abundance: -; d_gene: TRBD1; j_gene: TRBJ1-2; v_gene: TRBV4-1
CDR3nt: TGTGCCAGCAGCTTGGCCAGAACAGGGGCCCTAGTCCACACCGGGGAGCTGTTTTTT; CDR3aa: CASSLARTGALVHTGELFF; abundance: -; d_gene: TRBD1; j_gene: TRBJ2-2; v_gene: TRBV7-9
CDR3nt: TGTGCCAGCAGCTTGGGAGGGGTTGGGTCACCCCTCCACTTT; CDR3aa: CASSLGGVGSPLHF; abundance: -; d_gene: -; j_gene: TRBJ1-6; v_gene: TRBV5-6
CDR3nt: TGTGCCAGCAGCCGGGATCTAGGCGGGAGAACCACCGGGGAGCTGTTTTTT; CDR3aa: CASSRDLGGRTTGELFF; abundance: once; d_gene: TRBD2; j_gene: TRBJ2-2; v_gene: TRBV5-4
CDR3nt: TGTGCCAGCAGCAGACCAGGGGGTGAAGCTTTCTTT; CDR3aa: CASSRPGGEAFF; abundance: -; d_gene: TRBD1; j_gene: TRBJ1-1; v_gene: TRBV11-2
CDR3nt: TGTGCCAGTAACTCCGGGCCTACTATGGATTTT; CDR3aa: CASNSGPTMDF; abundance: once; d_gene: -; j_gene: TRBJ1-3; v_gene: TRBV19
CDR3nt: TGTGCCAGCACAGTGACCGGGGAGCTGTTTTTT; CDR3aa: CASTVTGELFF; abundance: -; d_gene: -; j_gene: TRBJ2-2; v_gene: TRBV12-3/TRBV12-4
CDR3nt: TGTGCCAGTAGTATGTCCAGGGCTCAGGAAAAACTGTTTTTT; CDR3aa: CASSMSRAQEKLFF; abundance: -; d_gene: -; j_gene: TRBJ1-4; v_gene: TRBV19
CDR3nt: TGTGCCAGCAGCTTGCAGGGAGTGAGGTCCGAGCAGTACTTC; CDR3aa: CASSLQGVRSEQYF; abundance: once; d_gene: -; j_gene: TRBJ2-7; v_gene: TRBV5-4
CDR3nt: TGTGCCAGCAGCAGAACCGGGACAGGGTTCGAAAAACTGTTTTTT; CDR3aa: CASSRTGTGFEKLFF; abundance: -; d_gene: TRBD1; j_gene: TRBJ1-4; v_gene: TRBV7-9
CDR3nt: TGTGCCAGCAGCCCCGCCGGGGGAGCAACTAATGAAAAACTGTTTTTT; CDR3aa: CASSPAGGATNEKLFF; abundance: -; d_gene: -; j_gene: TRBJ1-4; v_gene: TRBV28
CDR3nt: TGTGCCAGCAGTTTAGAGGGTAGTCTCTACGAGCAGTACTTC; CDR3aa: CASSLEGSLYEQYF; abundance: -; d_gene: -; j_gene: TRBJ2-7; v_gene: TRBV27
CDR3nt: TGTGCCAGCAGCCAAGATACAGCGGGAGGGCCCTCCCCCGGGGAGCTGTTTTTT; CDR3aa: CASSQDTAGGPSPGELFF; abundance: -; d_gene: TRBD2; j_gene: TRBJ2-2; v_gene: TRBV3-1/TRBV3-2
CDR3nt: TGTGCCAGCAGCTTTAAGGGATCTAACTATGGCTACACCTTC; CDR3aa: CASSFKGSNYGYTF; abundance: -; d_gene: -; j_gene: TRBJ1-2; v_gene: TRBV11-2
CDR3nt: TGTGCCAGCAGTTCCAACGGACTAGGTTCTGGCTACGAGCAGTACTTC; CDR3aa: CASSSNGLGSGYEQYF; abundance: -; d_gene: TRBD2; j_gene: TRBJ2-7; v_gene: TRBV28
CDR3nt: TGTGCCAGCAGTTTATACGCAGCTGCCTACGAGCAGTACTTC; CDR3aa: CASSLYAAAYEQYF; abundance: -; d_gene: -; j_gene: TRBJ2-7; v_gene: TRBV28
CDR3nt: TGTGCCAGCAGCTCTAGGACGGACAGGGAAAGCTTAAACTATGGCTACACCTTC; CDR3aa: CASSSRTDRESLNYGYTF; abundance: -; d_gene: TRBD1; j_gene: TRBJ1-2; v_gene: TRBV7-4
CDR3nt: TGTGCCAGCAGCATAAGGGGCAATCAGCCCCAGCATTTT; CDR3aa: CASSIRGNQPQHF; abundance: -; d_gene: -; j_gene: TRBJ1-5; v_gene: TRBV7-2
CDR3nt: TGTGCCAGCTCACCGACGACAGGTTTGACCGATATGAACACTGAAGCTTTCTTT; CDR3aa: CASSPTTGLTDMNTEAFF; abundance: -; d_gene: -; j_gene: TRBJ1-1; v_gene: TRBV18
CDR3nt: TGTGCCTGGAGCCTAGGGGTGTATGGCTACACCTTC; CDR3aa: CAWSLGVYGYTF; abundance: -; d_gene: -; j_gene: TRBJ1-2; v_gene: TRBV30
CDR3nt: TGTGCCAGCAGACAGACAGGCTACTCCTATAATTCACCCCTCCACTTT; CDR3aa: CASRQTGYSYNSPLHF; abundance: -; d_gene: -; j_gene: TRBJ1-6; v_gene: TRBV27